In its sample, the clone carrying this T cell receptor beta chain was seen many times. The target antigen is unknown. The data were taken from a study of T-cell reconstitution after alpha-beta-depleted transplantation in children. This CDR3 is built from 13 residues. Germline values: CDR1 DFQATT, CDR2 SNEGSKA (reference sequence). Trimming shortened V by 1 base and J by 7 bases, and 10 bases separated the two germline ends. Library preparation (for TCRbeta) was performed with unique molecular identifiers. TCRdb passed the PCR reads through MiXCR, listing each CDR3 protein once. This table has 120,000 to 150,000 distinct CDR3 sequences, about 8.8% appearing once. General study results and limits: Fresh T-cell production supplied most of the T-cell counts and diversity seen one year after transplant.

The chain recombines TRBV20-1 with TRBJ1-4; no clear D. The receptor's source is a female patient under 10 years old who had a stem cell transplant for congenital amegakaryocytic thrombocytopenia, so the T cells may come from the graft donor. Specimen: PBMCs, mostly from graft donor cells, collected 180 days after TCRalphabeta/CD19-depleted stem cell transplant. The CDR3 spells CSARGFVGEKLFF. CDR3 DNA sequence: TGCAGTGCTAGAGGTTTTGTTGGTGAAAAACTGTTTTTT.